The clone carrying this TCR beta chain turned up a few times. The antigen remains undetermined. This entry belongs to a study of human T cells and chemical hapten exposure. General study points: Counts of expanded TCRs at PT1 were positively correlated with patch test score.

Germline V lookup: CDR1 SGHNT, CDR2 YENEEA. The V and J ends lost 1 base and 10 bases respectively, with 8 bases between them. CDR3 length: 12 amino acids. Time point here: pre-sensitization, week 0. Stated treatment: therapeutic diphenylcyclopropenone sensitization with weekly scalp DPC. Samples of blood were obtained prior to the application of each patch test. TCRdb used MiXCR to reprocess the RACE reads, holding one entry per CDR3 protein. The sample has approximately 370,000 distinct CDR3 sequences, about 5% seen once. This specimen was whole blood, taken in connection with sensitization to the hapten diphenylcyclopropenone (DPC). The chain couples TRBV11-3 to TRBJ2-1; D gene ambiguous. This clonotype originated in a woman aged 18-29 years with alopecia areata. Some clones in this sample may be carry-over from other donors' samples. The CDR3 sequence is CASSLGRAEQFF. In DNA, the CDR3 is TGTGCCAGCAGCTTAGGCCGGGCCGAGCAGTTCTTC.